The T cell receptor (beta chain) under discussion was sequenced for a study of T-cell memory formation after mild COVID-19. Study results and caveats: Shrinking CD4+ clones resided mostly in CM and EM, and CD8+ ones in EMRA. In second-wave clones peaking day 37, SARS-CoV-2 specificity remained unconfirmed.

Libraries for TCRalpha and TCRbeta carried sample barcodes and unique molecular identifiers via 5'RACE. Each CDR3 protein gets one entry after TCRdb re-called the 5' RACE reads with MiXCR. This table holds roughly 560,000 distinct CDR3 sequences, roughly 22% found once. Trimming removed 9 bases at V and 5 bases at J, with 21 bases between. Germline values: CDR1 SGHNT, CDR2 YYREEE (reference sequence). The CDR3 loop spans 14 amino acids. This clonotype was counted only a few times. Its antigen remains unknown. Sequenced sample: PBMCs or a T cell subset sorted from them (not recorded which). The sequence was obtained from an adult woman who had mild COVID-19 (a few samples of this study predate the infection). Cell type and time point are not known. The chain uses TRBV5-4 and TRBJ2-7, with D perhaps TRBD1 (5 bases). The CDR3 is CAIANRTSIHEQYF. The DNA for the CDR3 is TGTGCCATCGCTAATAGGACATCCATTCACGAGCAGTACTTC.